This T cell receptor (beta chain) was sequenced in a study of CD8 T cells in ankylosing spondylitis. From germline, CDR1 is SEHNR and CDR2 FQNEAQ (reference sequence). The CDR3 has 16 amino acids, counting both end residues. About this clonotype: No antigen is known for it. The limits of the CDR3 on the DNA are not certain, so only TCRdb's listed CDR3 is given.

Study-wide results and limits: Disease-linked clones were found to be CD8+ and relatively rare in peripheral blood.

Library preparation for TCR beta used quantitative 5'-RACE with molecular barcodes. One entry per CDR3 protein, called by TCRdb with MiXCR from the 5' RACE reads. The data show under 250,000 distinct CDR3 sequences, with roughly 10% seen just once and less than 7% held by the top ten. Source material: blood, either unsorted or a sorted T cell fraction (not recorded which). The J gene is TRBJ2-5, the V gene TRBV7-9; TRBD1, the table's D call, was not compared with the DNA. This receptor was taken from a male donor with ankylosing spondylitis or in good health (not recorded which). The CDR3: CASSLVEQGFLETQYF.